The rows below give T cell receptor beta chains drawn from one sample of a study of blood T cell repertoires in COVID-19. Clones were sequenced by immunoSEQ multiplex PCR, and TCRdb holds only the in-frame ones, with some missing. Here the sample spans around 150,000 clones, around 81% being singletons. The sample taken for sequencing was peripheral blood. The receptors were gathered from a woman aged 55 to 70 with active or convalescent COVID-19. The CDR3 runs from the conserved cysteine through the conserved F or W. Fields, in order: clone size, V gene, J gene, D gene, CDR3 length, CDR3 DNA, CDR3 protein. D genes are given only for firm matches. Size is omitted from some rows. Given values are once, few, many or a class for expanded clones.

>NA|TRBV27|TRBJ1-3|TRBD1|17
TGTGCCAGCAGTTCATCGACAGGGGACTACTCTGGAAACACCATATATTTT
CASSSSTGDYSGNTIYF
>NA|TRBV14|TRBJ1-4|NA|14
TGTGCCAGCAGCATACAAGGGGGTCGGGAAAAACTGTTTTTT
CASSIQGGREKLFF
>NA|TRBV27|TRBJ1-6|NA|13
TGTGCCAGCAGCTTAAGCAGGGGCTCACCCCTCCACTTT
CASSLSRGSPLHF
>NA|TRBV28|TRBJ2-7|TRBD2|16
TGTGCCAGCAATTCCCCCCGGACTAGCGGGACGTACGAGCAGTACTTC
CASNSPRTSGTYEQYF
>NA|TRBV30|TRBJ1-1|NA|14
TGTGCCTGGAGTAAAGCCGGGGGACGAACTGAAGCTTTCTTT
CAWSKAGGRTEAFF
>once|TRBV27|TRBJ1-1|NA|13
TGTGCCAGCAGTTCACAGGGAACCACTGAAGCTTTCTTT
CASSSQGTTEAFF
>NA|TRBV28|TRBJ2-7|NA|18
TGTGCCAGCAGTCTGTTTCCCGTGGCTAGCAGAATCTCCTACGAGCAGTACTTC
CASSLFPVASRISYEQYF
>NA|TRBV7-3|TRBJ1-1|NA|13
TGTGCCAGCAGCTTGACAGGGAACACTGAAGCTTTCTTT
CASSLTGNTEAFF
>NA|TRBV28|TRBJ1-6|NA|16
TGTGCCAGCACCGAGTCCGGCCGGGGAGATAATTCACCCCTCCACTTT
CASTESGRGDNSPLHF
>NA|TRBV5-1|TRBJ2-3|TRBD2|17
TGCGCCAGCAGCTTGGGTAGGACTAGCGGGAGCACAGATACGCAGTATTTT
CASSLGRTSGSTDTQYF
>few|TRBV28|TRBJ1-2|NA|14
TGTGCCAGCAGTTCCCTCGACAGAAACTATGGCTACACCTTC
CASSSLDRNYGYTF
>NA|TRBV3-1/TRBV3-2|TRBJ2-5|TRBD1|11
TGTGCCAGCAGACAGGGGTTGACCCAGTACTTC
CASRQGLTQYF
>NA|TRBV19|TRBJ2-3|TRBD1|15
TGTGCCAGTAGTCCCGTGACAGGGGGTACAGATACGCAGTATTTT
CASSPVTGGTDTQYF
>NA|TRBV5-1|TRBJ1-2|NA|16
TGCGCCAGCAGCTCCGGGTCACCGTCAGCTAACTATGGCTACACCTTC
CASSSGSPSANYGYTF
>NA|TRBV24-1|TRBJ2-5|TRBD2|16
TGTGCCACCAGTGACGCGCGGGAGGGGGGACAAGAGACCCAGTACTTC
CATSDAREGGQETQYF
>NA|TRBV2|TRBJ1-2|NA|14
TGTGCCAGCAGCGGGTCCGGCATGGGCTATGGCTACACCTTC
CASSGSGMGYGYTF
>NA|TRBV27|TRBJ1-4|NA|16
TGTGCCAGCAGTTCCGCCCGCAGTGATGGTTATGAAAAACTGTTTTTT
CASSSARSDGYEKLFF